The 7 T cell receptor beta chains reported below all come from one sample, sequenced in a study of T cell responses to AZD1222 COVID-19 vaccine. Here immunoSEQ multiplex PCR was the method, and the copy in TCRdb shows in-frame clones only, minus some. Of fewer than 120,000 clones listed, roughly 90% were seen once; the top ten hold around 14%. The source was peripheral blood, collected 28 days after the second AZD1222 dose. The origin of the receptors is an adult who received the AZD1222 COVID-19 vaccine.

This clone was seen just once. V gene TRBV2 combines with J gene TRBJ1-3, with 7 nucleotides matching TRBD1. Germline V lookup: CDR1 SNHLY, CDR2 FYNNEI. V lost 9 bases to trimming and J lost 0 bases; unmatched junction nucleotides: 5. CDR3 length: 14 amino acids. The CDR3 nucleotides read TGTGCCAGTAGTACAGGGGTCTCTGGAAACACCATATATTTT. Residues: CASSTGVSGNTIYF.

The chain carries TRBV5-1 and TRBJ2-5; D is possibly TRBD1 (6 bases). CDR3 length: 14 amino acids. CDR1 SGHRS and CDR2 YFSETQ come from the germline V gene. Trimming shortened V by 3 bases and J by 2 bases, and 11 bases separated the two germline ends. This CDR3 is CASSWGPGQETQYF. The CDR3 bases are TGCGCCAGCAGCTGGGGGCCAGGGCAAGAGACCCAGTACTTC. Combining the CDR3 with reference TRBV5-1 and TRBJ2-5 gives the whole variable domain KAGVTQTPRYLIKTRGQQVTLSCSPISGHRSVSWYQQTPGQGLQFLFEYFSETQRNKGNFPGRFSGRQFSNSRSEMNVSTLELGDSALYLCASSWGPGQETQYFGPGTRLLVL.

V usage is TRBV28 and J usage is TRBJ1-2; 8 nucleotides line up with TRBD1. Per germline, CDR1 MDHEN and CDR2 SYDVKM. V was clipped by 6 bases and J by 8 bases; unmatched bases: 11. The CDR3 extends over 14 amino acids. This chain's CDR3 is CASSLGGTGWGYTF. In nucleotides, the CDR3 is TGTGCCAGCAGCCTAGGCGGGACAGGCTGGGGCTACACCTTC.

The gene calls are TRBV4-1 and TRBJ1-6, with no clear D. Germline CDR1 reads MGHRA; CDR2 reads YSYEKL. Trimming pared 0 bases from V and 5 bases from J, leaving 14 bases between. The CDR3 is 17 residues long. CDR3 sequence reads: CASSQDPFWVDNSPLHF. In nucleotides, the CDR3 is TGCGCCAGCAGCCAAGACCCTTTTTGGGTGGATAATTCACCCCTCCACTTT.

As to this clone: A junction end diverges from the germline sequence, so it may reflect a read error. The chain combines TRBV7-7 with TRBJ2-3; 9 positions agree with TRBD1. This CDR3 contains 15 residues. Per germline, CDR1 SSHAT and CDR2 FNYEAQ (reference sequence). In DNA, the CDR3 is TGTGCTAGCAGCGTCTCGGGACAGGGTTTCGATACGCAGTATTTT. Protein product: CASSVSGQGFDTQYF.

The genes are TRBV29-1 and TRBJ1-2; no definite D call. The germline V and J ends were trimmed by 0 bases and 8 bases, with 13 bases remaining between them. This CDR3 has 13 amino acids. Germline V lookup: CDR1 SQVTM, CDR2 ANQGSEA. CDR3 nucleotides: TGCAGCGTTGAAGATGGGGTCAAGGGCGGCTACACCTTC. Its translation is CSVEDGVKGGYTF. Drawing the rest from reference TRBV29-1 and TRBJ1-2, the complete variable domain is SAVISQKPSRDICQRGTSLTIQCQVDSQVTMMFWYRQQPGQSLTLIATANQGSEATYESGFVIDKFPISRPNLTFSTLTVSNMSPEDSSIYLCSVEDGVKGGYTFGSGTRLTVV.

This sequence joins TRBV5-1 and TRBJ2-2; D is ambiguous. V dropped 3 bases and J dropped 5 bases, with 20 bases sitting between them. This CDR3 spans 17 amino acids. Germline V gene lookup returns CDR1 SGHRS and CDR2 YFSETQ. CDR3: CASSSIYQVPFTGELFF. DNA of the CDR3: TGCGCCAGCAGCTCGATCTACCAAGTTCCATTTACCGGGGAGCTGTTTTTT.